These 8 T cell receptor beta chains were all obtained from the same sample, sequenced in a study of OX40 agonist ivuxolimab in advanced cancers. Clones were read by immunoSEQ multiplex PCR, and TCRdb kept only the in-frame ones, dropping some. The sample has around 81,000 clones, around nine tenths seen once; the top ten hold more than 0.75%. The sample here was CD4+ or CD8+ T cells sorted from blood, taken in a trial of the OX40 agonist ivuxolimab. The source of these receptors is an adult with an advanced solid tumor such as melanoma, head and neck, liver or kidney cancer.

V and J are TRBV6-1 and TRBJ2-4, with D uncertain. This CDR3 has 14 residues. CDR1 MNHNS and CDR2 SASEGT come from the germline V gene. The V end lost 1 base, the J end lost 0 bases, and 4 bases lay between the germline ends. CDR3: CASSEVLAKNIQYF. CDR3 nucleotides: TGTGCCAGCAGTGAAGTCCTAGCCAAAAACATTCAGTACTTC.

CDR3 region: CASSPQRLAKYNEQFF. CDR3 DNA: TGCGCCAGCAGCCCCCAGCGACTAGCCAAATACAATGAGCAGTTCTTC. The chain employs TRBV5-1 and TRBJ2-1, with 7 positions matching TRBD2. Looked up from germline, CDR1 is SGHRS and CDR2 is YFSETQ. The ends lost 4 bases at V and 4 bases at J; junction bases unmatched: 11. The CDR3 covers 16 residues.

This chain links TRBV7-2 with TRBJ2-1, with 12 bases matching TRBD2. CDR3 length equals 16 residues. Germline values: CDR1 SGHTA, CDR2 FQGNSA. Trimming cost V 4 bases and J 5 bases; bases outside gene matches: 6. For the CDR3, the DNA is TGTGCCAGCAGCTCACCGTGGACTAGCGGGAACAATGAGCAGTTCTTC. Translating gives CASSSPWTSGNNEQFF. Full variable domain (missing parts from reference TRBV7-2 and TRBJ2-1): GAGVSQSPSNKVTEKGKDVELRCDPISGHTALYWYRQSLGQGLEFLIYFQGNSAPDKSGLPSDRFSAERTGGSVSTLTIQRTQQEDSAVYLCASSSPWTSGNNEQFFGPGTRLTVL.

The rearrangement uses TRBV4-1 and TRBJ2-5; 9 nucleotides line up with TRBD2. CDR1 MGHRA and CDR2 YSYEKL come from the germline V gene. V was clipped by 0 bases and J by 4 bases; unmatched bases: 6. This CDR3 is built from 16 residues. CDR3 protein: CASSQDRVAGVETQYF. CDR3 DNA sequence: TGCGCCAGCAGCCAAGATCGGGTAGCGGGAGTAGAGACCCAGTACTTC.

The gene calls are TRBV9 and TRBJ2-2; 16 bases are a match to TRBD2. Germline CDR1 and CDR2: SGDLS and YYNGEE. With V trimmed by 2 bases and J by 8 bases, 6 bases remained unmatched. The CDR3 spans 17 residues. The CDR3 is CASSVTGTSGRAGELFF. For the CDR3, the DNA is TGTGCCAGCAGCGTCACCGGGACTAGCGGGAGGGCGGGGGAGCTGTTTTTT.

This chain connects TRBV7-9 to TRBJ2-3, with a tentative D call TRBD2 (5 bases). Trimming took 0 bases from V and 4 from J, leaving 8 bases between them. The CDR3 covers 14 residues. The germline V gene encodes CDR1 SEHNR and CDR2 FQNEAQ (reference sequence). The CDR3 DNA reads TGTGCCAGCAGCTTAGCCGGGAATCCAGATACGCAGTATTTT. It translates to CASSLAGNPDTQYF. The whole variable domain, remainder taken from reference TRBV7-9 and TRBJ2-3, is DTGVSQNPRHKITKRGQNVTFRCDPISEHNRLYWYRQTLGQGPEFLTYFQNEAQLEKSRLLSDRFSAERPKGSFSTLEIQRTEQGDSAMYLCASSLAGNPDTQYFGPGTRLTVL.

The V and J genes are TRBV5-1 and TRBJ2-3; D possibly corresponds to TRBD1 (5 bases). The CDR3 consists of 15 residues. Germline CDR1 and CDR2: SGHRS and YFSETQ. V was cut by 4 bases and J by 0 bases, with 12 bases left in between. CDR3 region: CASSGNQGSTDTQYF. Written as DNA, the CDR3 is TGCGCCAGCAGCGGGAACCAGGGAAGCACAGATACGCAGTATTTT.

The CDR3 DNA is TGCAGCGTTGAAGGGTTAGTGGCAGAATTTCAAGAGACCCAGTACTTC. Protein: CSVEGLVAEFQETQYF. The rearrangement links TRBV29-1 to TRBJ2-5; D remains unclear. CDR3 size: 16 residues. The V and J ends lost 1 base and 2 bases respectively, with 17 bases between them. Germline CDR1 is SQVTM and CDR2 is ANQGSEA. The complete variable domain, with remaining parts taken from reference TRBV29-1 and TRBJ2-5, reads SAVISQKPSRDICQRGTSLTIQCQVDSQVTMMFWYRQQPGQSLTLIATANQGSEATYESGFVIDKFPISRPNLTFSTLTVSNMSPEDSSIYLCSVEGLVAEFQETQYFGPGTRLLVL.